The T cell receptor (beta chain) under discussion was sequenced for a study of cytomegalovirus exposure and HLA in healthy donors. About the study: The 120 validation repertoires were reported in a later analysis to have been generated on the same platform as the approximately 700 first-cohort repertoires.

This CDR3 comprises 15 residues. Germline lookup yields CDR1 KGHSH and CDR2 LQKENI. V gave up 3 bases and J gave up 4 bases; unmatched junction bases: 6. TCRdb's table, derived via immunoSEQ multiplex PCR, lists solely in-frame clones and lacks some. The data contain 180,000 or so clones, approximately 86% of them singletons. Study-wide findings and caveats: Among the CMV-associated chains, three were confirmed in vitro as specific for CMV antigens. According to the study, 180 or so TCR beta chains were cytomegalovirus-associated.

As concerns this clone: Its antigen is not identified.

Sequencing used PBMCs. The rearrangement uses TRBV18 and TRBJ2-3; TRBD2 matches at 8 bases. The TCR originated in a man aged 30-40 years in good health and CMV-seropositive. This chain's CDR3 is CASSPGTRVPDTQYF. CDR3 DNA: TGTGCCAGCTCACCTGGGACTAGAGTCCCAGATACGCAGTATTTT.